The clone carrying this TCR beta chain was recorded many times. What it binds is not known. Constant-region reverse primers amplified full-length variable regions, followed by semi-nested Nested Universal Primer A PCR. Using its own MiXCR run on the 5' RACE reads, TCRdb lists one record per CDR3 protein. The sample contains just under 65,000 distinct CDR3 sequences, 20% to 25% of which appear only once. Germline V CDR1 and CDR2: SEHNR, FQNEAQ (reference sequence). The V and J ends lost 0 bases and 8 bases respectively, with 8 bases between them. The CDR3 is 13 residues long. Whole-study results and caveats: Tumor-infiltrating Treg TCR alpha and beta sequences overlapped most with tumor naive CD4+ T cells, then blood naive.

The chain recombines TRBV7-9 with TRBJ1-3; the D is unclear. This TCR was sampled from a female donor with breast cancer. Sequencing was carried out using memory CD4+ T cells sorted from a lymph node. The sample's subset: memory CD4+ T cells, CD4+CD45RO+CD25-. The CDR3 loop reads CASSLAGGDTIYF. The CDR3 DNA is TGTGCCAGCAGCTTAGCCGGCGGAGACACCATATATTTT. Full variable domain (rest looked up from reference TRBV7-9 and TRBJ1-3): DTGVSQNPRHKITKRGQNVTFRCDPISEHNRLYWYRQTLGQGPEFLTYFQNEAQLEKSRLLSDRFSAERPKGSFSTLEIQRTEQGDSAMYLCASSLAGGDTIYFGEGSWLTVV.